This T cell receptor beta chain emerged from a study of memory CD4+ T cells and cytomegalovirus serostatus. Turning to the study itself: Donors were healthy Belgian adults, 10 or so CMV seropositive and roughly 25 seronegative.

As for this clone: What it binds is not known.

Sequencing used immunoSEQ multiplex PCR; TCRdb keeps in-frame clones, though not all of them. The sample has approximately 53,000 clones, 75% to 85% seen once. Germline assignment: CDR1 ENHRY and CDR2 SYGVKD. With V trimmed by 6 bases and J by 7 bases, 11 bases remained unmatched. The CDR3 has 14 amino acids. The study's findings and limits: Repertoires predicted CMV serostatus with median bootstrapped AUC of roughly 0.95. The CMV-associated TCR signature appears largely within the CD4+ memory repertoire.

Single viable CD3+CD4+CD8-CD45RO+ cells were sorted as the memory CD4+ T cells. Positive selection with CD4 microbeads enriched total CD4+ T cells. Sequenced material: memory CD4+ T cells from blood. The J gene is TRBJ2-7, the V gene TRBV10-3; 8 positions match TRBD2. The source is an adult in good health and CMV-seronegative. CDR3 nucleotide sequence: TGTGCCATCAGGACCGGGACTAGTCTTCGAGAGCAGTACTTC. Translated, it gives CAIRTGTSLREQYF.